One and the same sample provided the 22 T cell receptor beta chains below, sequenced in a study of blood T cell repertoires in COVID-19. Data came from immunoSEQ multiplex PCR; TCRdb stores just in-frame clones and leaves some out. The repertoire holds about 370,000 clones, around 87% seen once, with around 9.3% in the top ten. Material for sequencing was peripheral blood. The receptors shown here come from a woman under 40 with COVID-19, enrolled during active disease.

The chain couples TRBV27 to TRBJ2-7; D possibly corresponds to TRBD2 (5 bases). The CDR3 consists of 13 residues. From germline, CDR1 is MNHEY and CDR2 SMNVEV (reference sequence). V was cut by 5 bases and J by 3 bases, with 11 bases left in between. The CDR3 sequence is CASSPGLRYEQYF. CDR3 nucleotides: TGTGCCAGCAGTCCTGGACTCCGCTACGAGCAGTACTTC.

The V call is TRBV9, the J call TRBJ2-2, with D possibly being TRBD1 (6 bases). The CDR3 extends over 15 amino acids. With 0 bases removed from V and 5 bases from J, the gap between germline ends came to 11 bases. Germline CDR1 SGDLS, CDR2 YYNGEE. CDR3 sequence (DNA): TGTGCCAGCAGCGTAGAGGGACACCAGACCGGGGAGCTGTTTTTT. Translation gives CASSVEGHQTGELFF. The variable domain in full, completed from reference TRBV9 and TRBJ2-2, reads DSGVTQTPKHLITATGQRVTLRCSPRSGDLSVYWYQQSLDQGLQFLIQYYNGEERAKGNILERFSAQQFPDLHSELNLSSLELGDSALYFCASSVEGHQTGELFFGEGSRLTVL.

This sequence joins TRBV10-3 and TRBJ1-4; 7 bases map to TRBD1. Trimming cost V 10 bases and J 2 bases; bases outside gene matches: 16. Germline CDR1 reads ENHRY; CDR2 reads SYGVKD. The CDR3 consists of 17 residues. CDR3 amino acids: CATAPGQGGWTNEKLFF. The CDR3 DNA reads as TGTGCCACAGCCCCCGGGCAGGGGGGATGGACTAATGAAAAACTGTTTTTT.

There are a few counts of this clone. This sequence joins TRBV2 and TRBJ1-5, with D uncertain. Germline CDR1 is SNHLY and CDR2 is FYNNEI. V lost 8 bases, J lost 9 bases, and 14 bases lay in between. CDR3 length: 12 residues. In nucleotides, the CDR3 is TGTGCCAGCGACCGAGGAGGCCGGCCCCAGCATTTT. Its protein is CASDRGGRPQHF.

This chain connects TRBV7-8 to TRBJ2-5; D is unresolved. The CDR3 covers 13 residues. V was clipped by 4 bases and J by 0 bases, with 6 bases between them. Germline V lookup: CDR1 SGHVS, CDR2 FQNEAQ. The CDR3 bases are TGTGCCAGCAGCTCCCCGTACCAAGAGACCCAGTACTTC. Its translation is CASSSPYQETQYF.

This rearrangement joins TRBV18 to TRBJ1-5; D unclear. Trimming stripped 2 bases from V and 1 base from J, with 9 bases between. Germline V CDR1 and CDR2: KGHSH, LQKENI. This CDR3 is 15 amino acids long. The CDR3 spells CASSPMAISNQPQHF. The CDR3 DNA is TGTGCCAGCTCACCAATGGCAATCAGCAATCAGCCCCAGCATTTT.

The genes are TRBV5-1 and TRBJ2-3, with 8 bases that match TRBD2. This CDR3 region has 17 residues. CDR1 is SGHRS, CDR2 YFSETQ, per germline. V trimming: 2 bases; J trimming: 3 bases; junction bases outside the gene matches: 11. CDR3 protein: CASSLPGRAGATDTQYF. Here the CDR3 DNA reads TGCGCCAGCAGCTTACCCGGGAGAGCGGGAGCTACAGATACGCAGTATTTT.

The chain joins TRBV5-4 to TRBJ2-7; D perhaps matches TRBD1 (5 bases). From germline, CDR1 is SGHNT and CDR2 YYREEE (reference sequence). Trimming removed 0 bases at V and 1 base at J, with 8 bases between. There are 14 residues in the CDR3. The DNA for the CDR3 is TGTGCCAGCAGCTTGGGGCAGGGTTCCTACGAGCAGTACTTC. Protein product: CASSLGQGSYEQYF.

This chain links TRBV5-5 with TRBJ1-6; weak D call: TRBD1 (5 bases). V was cut by 0 bases and J by 7 bases, with 11 bases left in between. Germline V gene data show CDR1 as SGHKS and CDR2 as YYEKEE (reference sequence). The CDR3 consists of 15 residues. CDR3 sequence (DNA): TGTGCCAGCAGCTTGGAGGGGATTCGAAATTCACCCCTCCACTTT. Translated: CASSLEGIRNSPLHF.

The chain is built from TRBV5-1 and TRBJ2-7; possibly TRBD2 for D (5 bases). Trimming removed 4 bases from V and 4 bases from J, with 12 bases in between. The CDR3 is 13 residues long. CDR1 SGHRS and CDR2 YFSETQ come from the germline V gene. CDR3 amino acids: CASSDYLRYEQYF. As DNA, the CDR3 is TGCGCCAGCAGCGACTATCTGAGGTACGAGCAGTACTTC.

This rearrangement joins TRBV3-1 (or the pseudogene TRBV3-2) to TRBJ2-3, with 8 bases that match TRBD2. The CDR3 totals 16 residues. The germline V gene has CDR1 LGHDT and CDR2 YNNKEL (reference sequence). Trimming cost V 0 bases and J 2 bases; bases outside gene matches: 4. CDR3 in amino acids: CASSQEKAGATDTQYF. The CDR3 DNA reads TGTGCCAGCAGCCAAGAAAAAGCGGGGGCCACAGATACGCAGTATTTT.

J is TRBJ2-5 and V is TRBV4-1; 11 nucleotides match TRBD1. J gave up 4 bases and V 4 bases, and 5 bases lay outside the gene matches. This CDR3 region has 15 residues. The germline CDR1 and CDR2 sequences are MGHRA and YSYEKL. The CDR3 nucleotides are TGCGCCAGCAGCCCCTTGGGACAGGGGGTAGAGACCCAGTACTTC. Encoded protein: CASSPLGQGVETQYF.

The chain has TRBV5-1 and TRBJ2-1; 8 bases fit TRBD2. The V gene's germline CDR1 is SGHRS and CDR2 YFSETQ. The CDR3 runs 19 residues. With V trimmed by 1 base and J by 6 bases, 18 bases remained unmatched. Here the CDR3 DNA reads TGCGCCAGCAGCTTGAAGGAGGGCTATCCTAGCGGGCTTTCCAATGAGCAGTTCTTC. Translated: CASSLKEGYPSGLSNEQFF.

This chain connects TRBV29-1 to TRBJ2-7, with 8 bases fitting TRBD1. This CDR3 is 13 amino acids long. Germline CDR1 is SQVTM and CDR2 is ANQGSEA. With 0 bases clipped from V and 6 bases from J, the junction kept 4 bases outside the gene matches. The CDR3 nucleotides read TGCAGCGTTGAAGATGACAGGGGTTTCGAGCAGTACTTC. This encodes CSVEDDRGFEQYF.

The rearrangement uses TRBV14 and TRBJ1-4; D is possibly TRBD1 (6 bases). The CDR3 contains 15 residues. Germline-derived CDR1 and CDR2 are SGHDN and FVKESK. The germline V and J ends were trimmed by 1 base and 4 bases, with 10 bases remaining between them. The chain's CDR3 is CASSQGGHYNEKLFF. CDR3 DNA sequence: TGTGCCAGCAGCCAAGGGGGACATTATAATGAAAAACTGTTTTTT.

This rearrangement joins TRBV9 to TRBJ2-1, with 8 bases that match TRBD2. The CDR3 is 17 residues long. Germline V gene sequence: CDR1 SGDLS, CDR2 YYNGEE. Unmatched junction bases numbered 7, after V lost 1 base and J lost 1 base. CDR3 bases: TGTGCCAGCAGCGTAACGGGCCTAGCGGGTTCCTACAATGAGCAGTTCTTC. Translating it yields CASSVTGLAGSYNEQFF.

The rearrangement uses TRBV7-8 and TRBJ2-7; TRBD1 aligns across 9 bases. The CDR3 consists of 14 residues. The germline V gene encodes CDR1 SGHVS and CDR2 FQNEAQ. V was pared by 3 bases and J by 3 bases, with 3 bases of the junction left unmatched. Here the CDR3 reads CASSLGDRDYEQYF. The CDR3 nucleotides are TGTGCCAGCAGCTTGGGGGACAGGGACTACGAGCAGTACTTC.

The chain has TRBV19 and TRBJ2-5, with 10 bases aligning to TRBD1. V dropped 5 bases and J dropped 5; count of bases not matched to a gene: 5. The V gene's germline CDR1 is LNHDA and CDR2 SQIVND (reference sequence). The CDR3 loop spans 14 amino acids. The CDR3, as DNA: TGTGCCAGTAGTCCGGGACAGGGGACGGAGACCCAGTACTTC. It encodes CASSPGQGTETQYF.

This clone turned up a few times. The gene calls are TRBV6-6 and TRBJ1-5; maybe TRBD1 (5 bases). Germline V gene data show CDR1 as MNHNY and CDR2 as SVGAGI (reference sequence). Deletions cut 4 bases from V and 3 bases from J, with 10 bases between. The CDR3 extends over 14 amino acids. The CDR3 spells CASSLGRVNQPQHF. The CDR3 region has the DNA TGTGCCAGCAGTTTGGGCAGGGTCAATCAGCCCCAGCATTTT.

The V gene is TRBV11-2, the J gene TRBJ2-1; D ambiguous. CDR1 is SGHAT and CDR2 is FQNNGV in the germline V gene. The V end lost 0 bases, the J end lost 7 bases, and 13 bases lay between the germline ends. The length of the CDR3 is 15 residues. CDR3 sequence reads: CASSLEASRLNEQFF. DNA of the CDR3: TGTGCCAGCAGCTTAGAAGCCTCCCGATTAAATGAGCAGTTCTTC.

The chain couples TRBV2 to TRBJ1-4, with 10 bases identical to TRBD1. The V segment lost 6 bases and the J segment 7 bases; nucleotides outside the gene matches: 2. The CDR3 spans 13 residues. Germline values: CDR1 SNHLY, CDR2 FYNNEI. The chain's CDR3 is CASRTGGGEKLFF. DNA of the CDR3: TGTGCCAGCAGGACAGGGGGCGGTGAAAAACTGTTTTTT.

The chain links TRBV3-1 (or the pseudogene TRBV3-2) to TRBJ2-7, with no clear D. V was pared by 5 bases and J by 0 bases, with 14 bases between. In germline, CDR1 is LGHDT, CDR2 YNNKEL (reference sequence). The CDR3 contains 15 residues. CDR3 amino acids: CASSSARGSSYEQYF. As DNA, the CDR3 is TGTGCCAGCAGCTCAGCCAGAGGAAGCTCCTACGAGCAGTACTTC.